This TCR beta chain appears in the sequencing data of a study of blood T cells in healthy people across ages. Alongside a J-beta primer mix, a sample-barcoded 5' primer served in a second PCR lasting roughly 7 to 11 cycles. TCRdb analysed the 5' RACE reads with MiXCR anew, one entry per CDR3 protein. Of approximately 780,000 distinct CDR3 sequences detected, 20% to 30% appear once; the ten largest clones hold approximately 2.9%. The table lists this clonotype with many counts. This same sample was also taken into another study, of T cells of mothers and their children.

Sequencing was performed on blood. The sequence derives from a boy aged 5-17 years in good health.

CDR3 nucleotides: TGTGCCAGCAGCTTAGCGGGGGGCTCACAAGAGACCCAGTACTTC. It translates to CASSLAGGSQETQYF. The V call is TRBV7-2, the J call TRBJ2-5, with D tentatively TRBD1 or TRBD2 (6 bases each). The V and J ends lost 0 bases and 2 bases respectively, with 10 bases between them. Germline V CDR1 and CDR2: SGHTA, FQGNSA. The CDR3 has 15 amino acids.